This TCR beta chain was profiled in a study of blood T cell repertoires in COVID-19. TCRdb's copy holds only in-frame clones and misses some; the assay was immunoSEQ multiplex PCR. The data contain 400,000 or so clones, around 90% of them singletons. This CDR3 has 17 amino acids. V dropped 5 bases and J dropped 0 bases, with 17 bases sitting between them. CDR1 is LNHDA and CDR2 is SQIVND in the germline V gene (reference sequence). Material for sequencing was peripheral blood. The V gene is TRBV19, the J gene TRBJ2-1; D might be TRBD2 (6 bases). The source of this sequence is a man between 18 and 35 years old with COVID-19, enrolled during active disease. The DNA of the CDR3 is TGTGCCAGTAGTGGGGGACTTTCCAGGAGCTCCTACAATGAGCAGTTCTTC. Protein sequence: CASSGGLSRSSYNEQFF. The complete variable domain, with remaining parts taken from reference TRBV19 and TRBJ2-1, reads DGGITQSPKYLFRKEGQNVTLSCEQNLNHDAMYWYRQDPGQGLRLIYYSQIVNDFQKGDIAEGYSVSREKKESFPLTVTSAQKNPTAFYLCASSGGLSRSSYNEQFFGPGTRLTVL.